One and the same sample provided the 25 T cell receptor beta chains below, sequenced in a study of OX40 agonist ivuxolimab in advanced cancers. Only in-frame clones appear in the TCRdb table, and some are missing; sequencing was by immunoSEQ multiplex PCR. Of roughly 50,000 clones in the sample, about 86% were seen once. The sequences come from CD4+ or CD8+ T cells sorted from blood, collected in a trial of the OX40 agonist ivuxolimab. These receptors all come from an adult with an advanced solid tumor such as melanoma, head and neck, liver or kidney cancer.

The chain carries TRBV18 and TRBJ1-2; D perhaps matches TRBD1 (5 bases). CDR3 length: 16 amino acids. Trimming removed 4 bases at V and 3 bases at J, with 18 bases between. Germline loops: CDR1 KGHSH, CDR2 LQKENI. The CDR3 region is CASSLGTPRADYGYTF. The DNA of the CDR3 is TGTGCCAGCTCACTTGGGACCCCCCGAGCAGACTATGGCTACACCTTC.

The chain has TRBV7-9 and TRBJ1-1; D gene ambiguous. The CDR3 runs 15 residues. Per the germline V gene, CDR1 is SEHNR and CDR2 is FQNEAQ (reference sequence). V lost 5 bases to trimming and J lost 1 base, with 14 bases between them. Written as DNA, the CDR3 is TGTGCCAGCAGCGCTCCGCCACCGAAGAACACTGAAGCTTTCTTT. Translating it yields CASSAPPPKNTEAFF.

The chain employs TRBV6-5 and TRBJ2-7; TRBD1 agrees at 7 bases. CDR1 and CDR2 from the germline V gene are MNHEY and SVGAGI. CDR3 length equals 14 residues. V was clipped by 4 bases and J by 6 bases; unmatched bases: 9. DNA for the CDR3: TGTGCCAGCAGTTTTGGAGACAGGGCGGGCGAGCAGTACTTC. This codes for CASSFGDRAGEQYF.

The chain employs TRBV25-1 and TRBJ2-1, with no clear D. The CDR3 covers 13 residues. The germline V gene has CDR1 MGHDK and CDR2 SYGVNS. Trimming removed 7 bases from V and 4 bases from J, with 11 bases in between. This CDR3 reads CASTSTYYNEQFF. The DNA for the CDR3 is TGTGCCAGCACGTCGACTTATTACAATGAGCAGTTCTTC. Full variable domain (rest looked up from reference TRBV25-1 and TRBJ2-1): EADIYQTPRYLVIGTGKKITLECSQTMGHDKMYWYQQDPGMELHLIHYSYGVNSTEKGDLSSESTVSRIRTEHFPLTLESARPSHTSQYLCASTSTYYNEQFFGPGTRLTVL.

The chain has TRBV18 and TRBJ2-3, with 8 bases matching TRBD1. J lost 4 bases, V lost 1 base, and 4 bases had no gene match. There are 15 residues in the CDR3. Germline-derived CDR1 and CDR2 are KGHSH and LQKENI. CDR3 coding DNA: TGTGCCAGCTCACCACGACAGGGGCTCGCAGATACGCAGTATTTT. It yields the protein CASSPRQGLADTQYF.

The chain has TRBV5-6 and TRBJ2-3; D is unclear. The CDR3 contains 15 residues. Germline V gene data show CDR1 as SGHDT and CDR2 as YYEEEE. V was cut by 0 bases and J by 0 bases, with 8 bases left in between. CDR3 bases: TGTGCCAGCAGCTTGGGCAGCCTCAGCACAGATACGCAGTATTTT. Translating gives CASSLGSLSTDTQYF. Together with reference TRBV5-6 and TRBJ2-3, the CDR3 gives the full variable domain: DAGVTQSPTHLIKTRGQQVTLRCSPKSGHDTVSWYQQALGQGPQFIFQYYEEEERQRGNFPDRFSGHQFPNYSSELNVNALLLGDSALYLCASSLGSLSTDTQYFGPGTRLTVL.

The V and J genes are TRBV2 and TRBJ1-5, with D possibly being TRBD1 (6 bases). CDR1 and CDR2 (germline): SNHLY, FYNNEI. This CDR3 has 14 amino acids. The V gene lost 6 bases and the J gene lost 4 bases, with 13 bases spanning the gap. The CDR3 bases are TGTGCCAGCAGGCCGGACAGTAAGAATCAGCCCCAGCATTTT. Amino acids: CASRPDSKNQPQHF.

The chain joins TRBV2 to TRBJ1-4, with 10 bases fitting TRBD1. The ends lost 6 bases at V and 8 bases at J; junction bases unmatched: 9. The CDR3 runs 15 residues. Germline V lookup: CDR1 SNHLY, CDR2 FYNNEI. CDR3 bases: TGTGCCAGCAGGAGACAGGGGGCGGTCGCCGAAAAACTGTTTTTT. As protein: CASRRQGAVAEKLFF.

The chain is built from TRBV4-1 and TRBJ2-5; D ambiguous. Trimming left V 8 bases short and J 5 bases short, with 24 bases between. This CDR3 is built from 16 residues. Germline values: CDR1 MGHRA, CDR2 YSYEKL. The DNA of the CDR3 is TGCGCCAGCGCTAAGGTGGCAGGACCTAAGGCGGAGACCCAGTACTTC. Encoded protein: CASAKVAGPKAETQYF.

The CDR3 spells CASLAGTDTGNTIYF. The DNA for the CDR3 is TGTGCCAGCCTTGCTGGGACAGACACTGGAAACACCATATATTTT. The chain carries TRBV7-9 and TRBJ1-3, with 7 nucleotides matching TRBD1. The trim removed 8 bases at V and 2 bases at J, leaving 9 bases unmatched. The CDR3 totals 15 residues. The V gene's germline CDR1 is SEHNR and CDR2 FQNEAQ (reference sequence).

The chain joins TRBV18 to TRBJ2-1, with D possibly matching TRBD1 (5 bases). Germline V CDR1 and CDR2: KGHSH, LQKENI. The CDR3 loop spans 13 amino acids. Between the trimmed V and J ends, which lost 3 bases and 4 bases, there was a span of 7 bases. CDR3 protein: CASSPQGYNEQFF. The CDR3 DNA sequence: TGTGCCAGCTCACCGCAGGGTTACAATGAGCAGTTCTTC. Full variable domain (remainder filled in from reference TRBV18 and TRBJ2-1): NAGVMQNPRHLVRRRGQEARLRCSPMKGHSHVYWYRQLPEEGLKFMVYLQKENIIDESGMPKERFSAEFPKEGPSILRIQQVVRGDSAAYFCASSPQGYNEQFFGPGTRLTVL.

The J gene is TRBJ1-6, the V gene TRBV7-9; 8 nucleotides agree with TRBD1. With V trimmed by 5 bases and J by 10 bases, 7 bases remained unmatched. CDR1 is SEHNR, CDR2 FQNEAQ, per germline (reference sequence). The CDR3 is 14 amino acids. CDR3 in amino acids: CASSQIQGVSPLHF. CDR3 DNA sequence: TGTGCCAGCAGCCAGATACAGGGGGTATCACCCCTCCACTTT. Combining the CDR3 with reference TRBV7-9 and TRBJ1-6 gives the whole variable domain DTGVSQNPRHKITKRGQNVTFRCDPISEHNRLYWYRQTLGQGPEFLTYFQNEAQLEKSRLLSDRFSAERPKGSFSTLEIQRTEQGDSAMYLCASSQIQGVSPLHFGNGTRLTVT.

The chain uses TRBV4-1 and TRBJ2-3, with 12 bases aligning to TRBD2. V lost 4 bases to trimming and J lost 10 bases; unmatched junction nucleotides: 12. The CDR3 contains 16 residues. In germline, CDR1 is MGHRA, CDR2 YSYEKL. CDR3 residues: CASSPTSGGAGYAQYF. In DNA, the CDR3 is TGCGCCAGCAGCCCGACTAGCGGGGGAGCGGGGTACGCGCAGTATTTT.

This clone was recorded only once. This sequence joins TRBV6-1 and TRBJ1-5, with unresolved D. The CDR3 is 14 amino acids. Germline CDR1 reads MNHNS; CDR2 reads SASEGT. The V end was cut by 6 bases, the J end by 1 base, with 10 bases between. CDR3 DNA: TGTGCCAGCAGCCGATCGGACAGCAATCAGCCCCAGCATTTT. Residues: CASSRSDSNQPQHF.

The chain has TRBV5-1 and TRBJ1-4, with D unclear. The CDR3 runs to 14 residues. V was shortened by 0 bases and J by 7 bases, with 10 bases between the two germline ends. Germline loops: CDR1 SGHRS, CDR2 YFSETQ. CDR3 nucleotides: TGCGCCAGCAGCTTGGTGGAGCAAAGTGAAAAACTGTTTTTT. Translating it yields CASSLVEQSEKLFF.

V is TRBV11-3 and J is TRBJ2-1; a weak D match, TRBD1 (6 bases). Per the germline V gene, CDR1 is SGHNT and CDR2 is YENEEA. There are 15 residues in the CDR3. The ends were cut back, 2 bases at V and 6 bases at J, with 14 bases in the middle. The CDR3 nucleotides read TGTGCCAGCAGCTTAAGGGGGTATGGGGGCAATGAGCAGTTCTTC. It translates to CASSLRGYGGNEQFF.

V is TRBV6-1 and J is TRBJ1-5; D might be TRBD1 (5 bases). This CDR3 is built from 17 residues. CDR1 is MNHNS and CDR2 is SASEGT in the germline V gene. V was pared by 4 bases and J by 0 bases, with 16 bases between. The chain's CDR3 is CASSAGRNTYSNQPQHF. The CDR3 nucleotides are TGTGCCAGCAGTGCGGGACGGAATACTTATAGCAATCAGCCCCAGCATTTT.

In DNA form, the CDR3 reads TGCGCCAGCAGCTTGGGCAGGGCGTCGGACGAGCAGTACTTC. Its translation is CASSLGRASDEQYF. The rearrangement links TRBV5-1 to TRBJ2-7, with D tentatively TRBD1 (5 bases). The CDR3 sequence is 14 residues long. V lost 0 bases, J lost 5 bases, and 12 bases lay in between. Germline CDR1 and CDR2: SGHRS and YFSETQ.

This sequence joins TRBV6-1 and TRBJ2-3; 9 positions match TRBD1. With 6 bases clipped from V and 4 bases from J, the junction kept 8 bases outside the gene matches. From germline, CDR1 is MNHNS and CDR2 SASEGT. CDR3 size: 15 residues. CDR3 loop: CASRVRDRVPDTQYF. In nucleotides, the CDR3 is TGTGCCAGCAGAGTCCGGGACAGGGTCCCAGATACGCAGTATTTT.

This clone was picked up a small number of times. The rearrangement joins TRBV27 to TRBJ1-5, with D unresolved. Germline V gives CDR1 MNHEY, CDR2 SMNVEV (reference sequence). The CDR3 totals 13 residues. V dropped 0 bases and J dropped 4 bases, with 4 bases sitting between them. CDR3 coding DNA: TGTGCCAGCAGTTTATCCAGGAATCAGCCCCAGCATTTT. It is translated as CASSLSRNQPQHF.

The chain couples TRBV6-5 to TRBJ2-7; 10 bases fit TRBD1. Germline loops: CDR1 MNHEY, CDR2 SVGAGI. The ends lost 5 bases at V and 4 bases at J; junction bases unmatched: 5. The CDR3 has 14 amino acids. For the CDR3, the DNA is TGTGCCAGCAGTAACCGGGACAGGGGTTACGAGCAGTACTTC. Encoded protein: CASSNRDRGYEQYF.

The chain uses TRBV4-1 and TRBJ1-5, with a possible D match to TRBD1 (6 bases). This CDR3 comprises 19 residues. Trimming left V 3 bases short and J 1 base short, with 22 bases between. Germline CDR1 reads MGHRA; CDR2 reads YSYEKL. The CDR3 nucleotides read TGCGCCAGCAGCCAGGGGGGAGGGGGGATAGGTAGGAGCAATCAGCCCCAGCATTTT. Protein sequence: CASSQGGGGIGRSNQPQHF.

This rearrangement joins TRBV19 to TRBJ2-3; maybe TRBD1 (6 bases). V lost 7 bases and J 2 bases, leaving 10 bases between the germline ends. The CDR3 is 13 residues long. Germline CDR1 reads LNHDA; CDR2 reads SQIVND (reference sequence). The CDR3, as DNA: TGTGCCAGTAACAGGGCAGCCACAGATACGCAGTATTTT. Protein sequence: CASNRAATDTQYF.

V gene TRBV7-2 combines with J gene TRBJ2-7; possibly TRBD1 for D (6 bases). The germline gives CDR1 SGHTA, CDR2 FQGNSA. Trimming left V 1 base short and J 6 bases short, with 16 bases between. This CDR3 spans 15 amino acids. CDR3 DNA: TGTGCCAGCAGCTTAGGAGGACAGAATGCACTCGAGCAGTACTTC. Amino acids: CASSLGGQNALEQYF.

CDR3 protein: CASSPRAGGSETQYF. CDR3 coding DNA: TGTGCCAGCAGCCCCCGGGCGGGGGGCTCAGAGACCCAGTACTTC. This chain connects TRBV5-4 to TRBJ2-5; 8 bases match TRBD2. V was clipped by 4 bases and J by 4 bases; unmatched bases: 9. The CDR3 extends over 15 amino acids. CDR1 and CDR2 from the germline V gene are SGHNT and YYREEE (reference sequence).